The 7 T cell receptor beta chains in this list originate from one sample, sequenced in a study of cytomegalovirus exposure and HLA in healthy donors. 60 Vbeta and 13 Jbeta primers were used in PCR. Assay used: immunoSEQ multiplex PCR; TCRdb lists only in-frame clones, some missing. The sample has about 190,000 clones, over 9.5% seen once. What was sequenced was PBMCs. These receptors all stem from a man between 45 and 60 years old in good health and CMV-seropositive.

J is TRBJ1-2 and V is TRBV13; 7 nucleotides agree with TRBD1. The germline V gene has CDR1 PRHDT and CDR2 FYEKMQ (reference sequence). The CDR3 spans 16 residues. The V and J ends lost 5 bases and 2 bases, in that order; junction bases with no gene match: 11. The CDR3 protein is CASSPRNPDRNYGYTF. CDR3 nucleotides: TGTGCCAGCAGCCCACGCAACCCGGACAGGAACTATGGCTACACCTTC.

This clone occurred a few times. V is TRBV29-1 and J is TRBJ2-1; TRBD2 agrees at 13 bases. The CDR3 is 15 amino acids. Germline V gene sequence: CDR1 SQVTM, CDR2 ANQGSEA. J gave up 2 bases and V 8 bases, and 6 bases lay outside the gene matches. The CDR3 loop is CSTLGTSGTYNEQFF. CDR3 sequence (DNA): TGCAGCACCCTGGGGACTAGCGGGACCTACAATGAGCAGTTCTTC.

This clone has only a few counts. The V call is TRBV30, the J call TRBJ2-2; D uncertain. Trimming left V 0 bases short and J 6 bases short, with 8 bases between. Germline CDR1 is GTSNPN and CDR2 is SVGIG (reference sequence). The CDR3 length is 13 residues. DNA for the CDR3: TGTGCCTGGAGTGTACCGCCGGCCGGGGAGCTGTTTTTT. Its translation is CAWSVPPAGELFF.

The DNA for the CDR3 is TGTGCCAGCAGCTTTTCCTTGAACACTGAAGCTTTCTTT. Its translation is CASSFSLNTEAFF. The chain combines TRBV7-9 with TRBJ1-1; no definite D call. The germline gives CDR1 SEHNR, CDR2 FQNEAQ (reference sequence). The V and J ends lost 3 bases and 0 bases respectively, with 5 bases between them. The CDR3 runs 13 residues.

The J gene is TRBJ2-5, the V gene TRBV11-2; weak D call: TRBD2 (7 bases). V lost 5 bases and J lost 4, with 20 bases in between. The CDR3 runs 16 residues. Per germline, CDR1 SGHAT and CDR2 FQNNGV. The CDR3 DNA is TGTGCCAGCAGCCCGCTTTTATCCCGGGGGGCAGAGACCCAGTACTTC. It translates to CASSPLLSRGAETQYF.

J is TRBJ1-2 and V is TRBV5-1; D is ambiguous. V lost 0 bases and J lost 0, with 12 bases in between. The CDR3 sequence is 16 residues long. Germline values: CDR1 SGHRS, CDR2 YFSETQ. Here the CDR3 reads CASSLEVGVANYGYTF. DNA for the CDR3: TGCGCCAGCAGCTTGGAAGTGGGAGTCGCTAACTATGGCTACACCTTC.

This clone has more than one count but fewer than ten. This chain connects TRBV9 to TRBJ1-3, with D possibly TRBD1 on 5 matching bases. Germline CDR1 and CDR2: SGDLS and YYNGEE. V lost 7 bases and J 2 bases, leaving 13 bases between the germline ends. This CDR3 region has 14 residues. The CDR3: CASRPGIPGNTIYF. Written as DNA, the CDR3 is TGTGCCAGCCGGCCAGGGATCCCTGGAAACACCATATATTTT.